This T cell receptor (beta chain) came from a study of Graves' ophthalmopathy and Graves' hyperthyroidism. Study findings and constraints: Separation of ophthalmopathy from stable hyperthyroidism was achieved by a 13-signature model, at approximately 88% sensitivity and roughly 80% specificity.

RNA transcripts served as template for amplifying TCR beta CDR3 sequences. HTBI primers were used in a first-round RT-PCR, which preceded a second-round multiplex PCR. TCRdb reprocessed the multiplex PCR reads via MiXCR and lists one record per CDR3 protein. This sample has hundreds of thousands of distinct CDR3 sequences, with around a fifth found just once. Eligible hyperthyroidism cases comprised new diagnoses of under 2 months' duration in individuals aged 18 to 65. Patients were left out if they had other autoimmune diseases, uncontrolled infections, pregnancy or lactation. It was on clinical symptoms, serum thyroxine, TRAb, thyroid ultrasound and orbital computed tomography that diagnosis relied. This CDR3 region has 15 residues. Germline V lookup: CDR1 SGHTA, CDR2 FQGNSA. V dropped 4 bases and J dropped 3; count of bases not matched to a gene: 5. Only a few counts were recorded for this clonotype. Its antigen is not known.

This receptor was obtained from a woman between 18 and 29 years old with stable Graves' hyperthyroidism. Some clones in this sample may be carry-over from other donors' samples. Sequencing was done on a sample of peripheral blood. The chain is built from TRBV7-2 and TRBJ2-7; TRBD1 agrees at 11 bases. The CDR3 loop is CASSSAGQGVYEQYF. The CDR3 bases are TGTGCCAGCAGCTCAGCGGGACAGGGGGTCTACGAGCAGTACTTC.